This paragraph covers one TCR beta chain sequence. Its antigen is as yet unknown. The record originates from a study of shared clonotypes between healthy human individuals. Study-level findings and limits: Generally, estimated richness proved larger in naive subsets than it did in memory subsets.

J was trimmed by 4 bases and V by 6 bases; bases with no gene match: 8. Germline CDR1 and CDR2: MDHEN and SYDVKM. The CDR3 is made up of 15 amino acids. This table comes from immunoSEQ multiplex PCR, and its TCRdb copy is limited to in-frame clones, with some not included. Found here are over a million clones, more than 95% of them singletons; the top ten hold 1% to 1.5%. The source material was naive CD4+ T cells sorted from blood. The subset: CD45RA+ positively selected. The rearrangement joins TRBV28 to TRBJ1-2, with 10 bases that match TRBD1. This receptor was identified in a man aged 25-40 years in good health. The CDR3 nucleotides are TGTGCCAGCAGGGAGGGACAGGGGTCTACCTATGGCTACACCTTC. Amino acid sequence: CASREGQGSTYGYTF.